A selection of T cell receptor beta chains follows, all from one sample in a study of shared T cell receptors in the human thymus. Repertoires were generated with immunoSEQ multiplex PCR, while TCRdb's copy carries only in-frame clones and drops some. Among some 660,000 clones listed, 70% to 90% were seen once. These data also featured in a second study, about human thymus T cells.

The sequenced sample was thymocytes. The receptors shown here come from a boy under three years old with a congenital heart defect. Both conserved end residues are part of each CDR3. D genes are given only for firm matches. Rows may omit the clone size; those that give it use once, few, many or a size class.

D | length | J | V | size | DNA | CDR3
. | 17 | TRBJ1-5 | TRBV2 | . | TGTGCCAGCAGTGAAGCGCTTGGGCAGGTTAGCAATCAGCCCCAGCATTTT | CASSEALGQVSNQPQHF
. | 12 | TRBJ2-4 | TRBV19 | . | TGTGCCAGTAGTGAGGCCAAAAACATTCAGTACTTC | CASSEAKNIQYF
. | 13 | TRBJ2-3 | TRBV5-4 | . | TGTGCCACCCAGCGGGCCAAAGGGGATACGCAGTATTTT | CATQRAKGDTQYF
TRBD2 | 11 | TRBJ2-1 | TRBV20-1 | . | TGCAGTGCTAGAGTGGGGGGGGAGCAGTTCTTC | CSARVGGEQFF
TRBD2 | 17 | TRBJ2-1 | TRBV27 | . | TGTGCCAGCAGTCCGAAGACGACTAGCGGCTCTTACAATGAGCAGTTCTTC | CASSPKTTSGSYNEQFF
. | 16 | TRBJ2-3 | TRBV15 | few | TGTGCCACCAGCAGCCAGATGTCTAGCCGCACAGATACGCAGTATTTT | CATSSQMSSRTDTQYF
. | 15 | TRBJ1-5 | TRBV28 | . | TGTGCCAGCAGTTTAGACAGGTCCCCCAATCAGCCCCAGCATTTT | CASSLDRSPNQPQHF
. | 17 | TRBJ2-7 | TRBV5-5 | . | TGTGCCAGCAGCTTCCGAGAACAGGGCCCTACCAACTACGAGCAGTACTTC | CASSFREQGPTNYEQYF
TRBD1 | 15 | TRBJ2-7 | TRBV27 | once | TGTGCCAGGGCGGACAGGGGAACGGGATCCTACGAGCAGTACTTC | CARADRGTGSYEQYF
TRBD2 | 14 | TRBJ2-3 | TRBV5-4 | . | TGTGCCAGCAGCTTTTACGCGGGGGGAAATACGCAGTATTTT | CASSFYAGGNTQYF
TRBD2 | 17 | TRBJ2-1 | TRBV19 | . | TGTGCCAGTAGTATGCCGCCAGGACTAGCGGGAGTCGGTGAGCAGTTCTTC | CASSMPPGLAGVGEQFF
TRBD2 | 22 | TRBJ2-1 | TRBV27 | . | TGTGCCAGCAGTTCGGGACCCACAGCCGGGACTAGCGACAACCTACCATACAATGAGCAGTTCTTC | CASSSGPTAGTSDNLPYNEQFF
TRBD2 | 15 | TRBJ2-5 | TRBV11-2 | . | TGTGCCAGCAGCTTAAGACTAGCGGGGATAGAGACCCAGTACTTC | CASSLRLAGIETQYF
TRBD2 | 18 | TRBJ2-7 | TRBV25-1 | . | TGTGCCAGCAGTGCGAACGGGACTAGCGGAAAAAGCTCCTACGAGCAGTACTTC | CASSANGTSGKSSYEQYF
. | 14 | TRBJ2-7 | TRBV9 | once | TGTGCCAGCAGCGTAGGGTCTAGGTCCTACGAGCAGTACTTC | CASSVGSRSYEQYF
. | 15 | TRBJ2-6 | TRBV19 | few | TGTGCCACCTGCAGTGTTGACAGCGGGGCCAACGTCCTGACTTTC | CATCSVDSGANVLTF
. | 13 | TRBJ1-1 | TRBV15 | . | TGTGCCACCAGCGGGCAGGCGAACACTGAAGCTTTCTTT | CATSGQANTEAFF
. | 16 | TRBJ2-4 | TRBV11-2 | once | TGTGCCAGCAGCTTAGGATGGACACGACGAAAAAACATTCAGTACTTC | CASSLGWTRRKNIQYF
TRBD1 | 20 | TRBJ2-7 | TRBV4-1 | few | TGCGCCAGCAGCCAAGATGTGGTCAAAATGGGACAGGGGCACTCCTACGAGCAGTACTTC | CASSQDVVKMGQGHSYEQYF
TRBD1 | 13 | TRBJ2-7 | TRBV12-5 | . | TGTGCTAGTGGCCGGGACAGGCTGTACGAGCAGTACTTC | CASGRDRLYEQYF
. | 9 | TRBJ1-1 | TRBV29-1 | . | TGCAGCGTCACAGGGCAAGCTTTCTTT | CSVTGQAFF
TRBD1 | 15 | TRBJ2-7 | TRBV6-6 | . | TGTGCCAGCAGTTACCTTGTCGACAGGGCCCACGAGCAGTACTTC | CASSYLVDRAHEQYF
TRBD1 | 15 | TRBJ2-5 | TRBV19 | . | TGTGCCAGTAGCCCGACAGGGGGCTGTCGGGAGACCCAGTACTTC | CASSPTGGCRETQYF
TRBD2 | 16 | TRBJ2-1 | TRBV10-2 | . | TGCGCCAGCAATAGAACCGGGACTAGCCCCTACAATGAGCAGTTCTTC | CASNRTGTSPYNEQFF
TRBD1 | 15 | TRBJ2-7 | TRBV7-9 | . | TGTGCCAGCAGCCGGAGACAGGGTGAATCCTACGAGCAGTACTTC | CASSRRQGESYEQYF
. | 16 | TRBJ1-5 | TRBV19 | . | TGTGCCAGCTCCTACAGGGTAATTAGCGGCAATCAGCCCCAGCATTTT | CASSYRVISGNQPQHF
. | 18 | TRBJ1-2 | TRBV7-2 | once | TGTGCCAGCAGCTTCACCTCTCTAGCGGGACGTAATAACTATGGCTACACCTTC | CASSFTSLAGRNNYGYTF
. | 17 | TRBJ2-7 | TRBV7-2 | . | TGTGCCAGCAGCTTAGAGAATAGCGTCCTAATCGAGGGCGAGCAGTACTTC | CASSLENSVLIEGEQYF
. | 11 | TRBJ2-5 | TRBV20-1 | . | TGCAGTGCTTGGTATCCGGAGACCCGGTACTTC | CSAWYPETRYF
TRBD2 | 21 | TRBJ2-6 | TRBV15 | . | TGTGCCACCAGCAGAGATCCGCAGACTAGCGGGAGGGCCATTGGGGCCAACGTCCTGACTTTC | CATSRDPQTSGRAIGANVLTF
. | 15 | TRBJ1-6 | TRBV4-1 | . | TGCGCCAGCAACGACGGAGAAATATATAATTCACCCCTCCACTTT | CASNDGEIYNSPLHF
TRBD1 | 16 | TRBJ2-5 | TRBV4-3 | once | TGCGCCAGCAGCCAATCCACGACAGGGGCTCAAGAGACCCAGTACTTC | CASSQSTTGAQETQYF
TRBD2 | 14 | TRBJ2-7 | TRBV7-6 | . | TGTGCCAGCAGACCACTAGCGGCCTATTACGAGCAGTACTTC | CASRPLAAYYEQYF
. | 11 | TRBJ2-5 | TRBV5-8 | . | TGTGCCAGCCCGTCGGCAGGGACCCAGTACTTC | CASPSAGTQYF
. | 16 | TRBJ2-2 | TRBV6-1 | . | TGTGCCAGCAGTGAAGCGGCAGGGGGAGGTAGCGGGGAGCTGTTTTTT | CASSEAAGGGSGELFF
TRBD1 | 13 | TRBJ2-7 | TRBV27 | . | TGTGCCAGCAGGGACAGGGGAGGCTACGAGCAGTACTTC | CASRDRGGYEQYF
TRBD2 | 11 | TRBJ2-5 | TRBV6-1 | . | TGTGCCAGCAGTGGGGGACTAGGGCGTTACTTC | CASSGGLGRYF
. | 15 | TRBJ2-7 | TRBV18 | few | TGTGCCAGCTCATTTGGGCTAGCGATCTTCTACGAGCAGTACTTC | CASSFGLAIFYEQYF
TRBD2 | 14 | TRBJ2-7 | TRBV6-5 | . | TGTGCCAGCAGGGGACTAGCGGGGGACTACGAGCAGTACTTC | CASRGLAGDYEQYF
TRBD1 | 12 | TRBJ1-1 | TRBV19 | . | TGTGCCAGTAGTTACGGACAGGGGGAAGCTTTCTTT | CASSYGQGEAFF
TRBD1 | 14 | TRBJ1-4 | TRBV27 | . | TGTGCCAGCAGCGATACAGGGGTTGATGAAAAACTGTTTTTT | CASSDTGVDEKLFF
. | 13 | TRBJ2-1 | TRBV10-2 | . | TGCGCCAGCAGTGTGCGGGGTCGCTATGAGCAGTTCTTC | CASSVRGRYEQFF